One and the same sample provided the 10 T cell receptor beta chains below, sequenced in a study of blood T cell repertoires in COVID-19. The table came from immunoSEQ multiplex PCR; TCRdb's copy has only in-frame clones and leaves some out. The sample holds more than 100,000 clones; over 65% are singletons and the top ten take 9.5% to 15%. Sequencing was done on a sample of peripheral blood. These receptors all stem from a human donor in a cohort sampled during active COVID-19.

V is TRBV29-1 and J is TRBJ1-2, with D hard to call. Germline V CDR1 and CDR2: SQVTM, ANQGSEA. The CDR3 runs to 13 residues. The V and J ends lost 8 bases and 1 base respectively, with 14 bases between them. Here the CDR3 reads CSSRDGGNYGYTF. CDR3 nucleotide sequence: TGCAGCTCCCGAGACGGCGGTAACTATGGCTACACCTTC.

The chain couples TRBV7-2 to TRBJ2-1, with 9 bases matching TRBD1. The CDR3 runs to 17 residues. CDR1 SGHTA and CDR2 FQGNSA come from the germline V gene. V lost 5 bases to trimming and J lost 0 bases; unmatched junction nucleotides: 8. The CDR3 region has the DNA TGTGCCAGCAGCCCGATGGGACAGGGCGACTCCTACAATGAGCAGTTCTTC. This gives the protein CASSPMGQGDSYNEQFF.

This clone showed up just once. The J gene is TRBJ2-2, the V gene TRBV18; 7 bases line up with TRBD1. Per germline, CDR1 KGHSH and CDR2 LQKENI. This CDR3 is 14 amino acids long. The V segment lost 5 bases and the J segment 4 bases; nucleotides outside the gene matches: 4. The CDR3 region is CASSSTGTTGELFF. The CDR3 DNA sequence: TGTGCCAGCTCATCGACAGGGACCACCGGGGAGCTGTTTTTT. The full variable domain, in which reference TRBV18 and TRBJ2-2 provide the parts outside the CDR3, is NAGVMQNPRHLVRRRGQEARLRCSPMKGHSHVYWYRQLPEEGLKFMVYLQKENIIDESGMPKERFSAEFPKEGPSILRIQQVVRGDSAAYFCASSSTGTTGELFFGEGSRLTVL.

The chain combines TRBV15 with TRBJ2-3, with TRBD1 as a possible D gene (6 bases). Germline V gives CDR1 LNHNV, CDR2 YYDKDF (reference sequence). V was cut by 11 bases and J by 3 bases, with 15 bases left in between. The CDR3 is made up of 13 amino acids. The CDR3 spells CASKEGGTDTQYF. Written as DNA, the CDR3 is TGTGCCTCGAAGGAAGGGGGAACAGATACGCAGTATTTT.

The genes are TRBV7-9 and TRBJ2-7; no reliable D call. Germline assignment: CDR1 SEHNR and CDR2 FQNEAQ (reference sequence). V was cut by 5 bases and J by 0 bases, with 17 bases left in between. The CDR3 spans 16 residues. CDR3: CASSPEAWRNSYEQYF. CDR3 DNA sequence: TGTGCCAGCAGCCCCGAAGCGTGGCGGAACTCCTACGAGCAGTACTTC.

V gene TRBV18 combines with J gene TRBJ1-1; D not resolved. The CDR3 runs 15 residues. V was trimmed by 2 bases and J by 1 base, leaving 11 bases between them. Germline CDR1 KGHSH, CDR2 LQKENI. The CDR3 DNA follows: TGTGCCAGCTCACCATCGGCGACTGCGAACACTGAAGCTTTCTTT. It specifies CASSPSATANTEAFF.

This chain uses TRBV10-3 with TRBJ1-6; possibly TRBD1 for D (6 bases). V lost 4 bases and J 6 bases, leaving 10 bases between the germline ends. The CDR3 is made up of 14 amino acids. Germline V lookup: CDR1 ENHRY, CDR2 SYGVKD. Written as DNA, the CDR3 is TGTGCCATCAGTGTGGAACAGGGTAATTCACCCCTCCACTTT. Amino acids: CAISVEQGNSPLHF.

The V and J genes are TRBV19 and TRBJ2-1; a possible D gene is TRBD2 (6 bases). This CDR3 region has 12 residues. Trimming left V 6 bases short and J 9 bases short, with 12 bases between. Germline V gene lookup returns CDR1 LNHDA and CDR2 SQIVND (reference sequence). In DNA form, the CDR3 reads TGTGCCAGTAGCCTCGGGGGTGCTGAGCAGTTCTTC. This encodes CASSLGGAEQFF.

This clone was detected once. J is TRBJ2-5 and V is TRBV18; D possibly corresponds to TRBD2 (5 bases). CDR3 length: 16 amino acids. Germline V gene data show CDR1 as KGHSH and CDR2 as LQKENI. V lost 4 bases, J lost 4 bases, and 19 bases lay in between. CDR3 nucleotides: TGTGCCAGCTCACGCATTCCCCGGACGGGGAGAGAGACCCAGTACTTC. Translated, it gives CASSRIPRTGRETQYF.

The rearrangement uses TRBV19 and TRBJ1-2, with D hard to call. From germline, CDR1 is LNHDA and CDR2 SQIVND (reference sequence). The V gene lost 7 bases and the J gene lost 4 bases, with 13 bases spanning the gap. CDR3 size: 13 residues. In DNA, the CDR3 is TGTGCCAGTACCTCGACTGTTCCCTATGGCTACACCTTC. Its translation is CASTSTVPYGYTF.